The TCR beta chain under discussion was sequenced for a study of T cell repertoires in cytomegalovirus infection. Study at large: Public TCR beta signatures indicated both CMV infection and matching HLA type.

This clonotype was seen many times. Antigen: not known. MiXCR, applied by TCRdb to the reads, yields one record per CDR3 protein. The sample holds 62,000 or so distinct CDR3 sequences, around 20% seen once. With 7 bases removed from V and 3 bases from J, the gap between germline ends came to 18 bases. Germline CDR1 is SEHNR and CDR2 is FQNEAQ (reference sequence). The CDR3 spans 15 residues. Study-wide results and caveats: Clonotypes of TCR beta that were HLA-C-restricted and CMV-specific dominated the ex vivo response. Carriers of CMV plus the relevant HLA were identified by cumulative public TCR beta family frequency.

The chain has TRBV7-9 and TRBJ1-2; possible D gene TRBD1, 5 bases. Material: CD8+ T cells from cultured PBMCs, obtained from culture after CMV antigen stimulation. The TCR originated in a human donor in good health (CMV status not recorded). Some clones in this sample may be carry-over from other donors' samples. Written as DNA, the CDR3 is TGTGCCAGCACCTCATGGGGGGGTGGCTACTATGGCTACACCTTC. Translating gives CASTSWGGGYYGYTF.